This T cell receptor (beta chain) was sequenced during a study of metastatic and nonmetastatic thyroid tumors. The overall study: Peripheral blood and tumor or nodule samples from malignant and benign thyroid patients were compared.

There are a few counts of this clone. Its antigen is still unknown. Whole-study results and caveats: It was reportedly found that TCR beta diversity was significantly higher in malignant thyroid tumors than in benign nodules, a difference seen in both blood and tumor samples.

Each patient went into thyroid surgery without having received any treatment. The CDR3 sequence is 15 residues long. Germline-derived CDR1 and CDR2 are LNHNV and YYDKDF (reference sequence). Trimming removed 3 bases from V and 5 bases from J, with 17 bases in between. With MiXCR, TCRdb called clones anew from the PCR reads. The sample lists 20,000 to 25,000 clones; roughly 23% were seen once. Sequencing was done on a sample of tumor tissue. This clonotype was obtained from a female donor with papillary thyroid cancer or a benign thyroid nodule (not recorded which). Some clones in this sample may be carry-over from other donors' samples. V usage is TRBV15 and J usage is TRBJ2-7; perhaps TRBD1 as D (6 bases). CDR3 region: CATSSHKGGHNEQYF. The CDR3 DNA is TGTGCCACCAGCAGTCACAAAGGGGGACACAACGAGCAGTACTTC. The full variable domain, completed using reference TRBV15 and TRBJ2-7, is DAMVIQNPRYQVTQFGKPVTLSCSQTLNHNVMYWYQQKSSQAPKLLFHYYDKDFNNEADTPDNFQSRRPNTSFCFLDIRSPGLGDTAMYLCATSSHKGGHNEQYFGPGTRLTVT.